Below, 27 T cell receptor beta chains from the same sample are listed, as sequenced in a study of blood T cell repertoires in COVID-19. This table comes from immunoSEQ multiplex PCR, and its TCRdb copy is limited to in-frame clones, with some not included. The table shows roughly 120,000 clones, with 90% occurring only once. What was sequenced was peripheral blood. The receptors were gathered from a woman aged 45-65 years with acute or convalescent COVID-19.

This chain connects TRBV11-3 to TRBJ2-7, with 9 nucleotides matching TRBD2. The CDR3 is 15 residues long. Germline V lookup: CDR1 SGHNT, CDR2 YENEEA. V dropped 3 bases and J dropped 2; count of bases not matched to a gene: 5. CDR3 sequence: CASSLSGGGAYEQYF. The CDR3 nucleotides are TGTGCCAGCAGCTTGAGCGGCGGGGGGGCCTACGAGCAGTACTTC.

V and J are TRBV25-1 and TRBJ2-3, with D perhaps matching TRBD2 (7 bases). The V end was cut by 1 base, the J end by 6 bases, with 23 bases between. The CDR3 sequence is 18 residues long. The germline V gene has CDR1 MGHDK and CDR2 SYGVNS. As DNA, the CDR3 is TGTGCCAGCAGTGAATGGACGGGGCCCGGGGGGCGCGGGGATACGCAGTATTTT. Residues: CASSEWTGPGGRGDTQYF.

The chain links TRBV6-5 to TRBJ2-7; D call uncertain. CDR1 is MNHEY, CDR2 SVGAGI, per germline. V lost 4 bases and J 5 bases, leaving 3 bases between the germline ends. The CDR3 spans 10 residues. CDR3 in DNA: TGTGCCAGCAGTTCAAACGAGCAGTACTTC. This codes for CASSSNEQYF.

CDR3 in amino acids: CASSLSQNTEAFF. In DNA form, the CDR3 reads TGTGCCAGCAGTTTATCACAGAACACTGAAGCTTTCTTT. The chain couples TRBV28 to TRBJ1-1; D gene unclear. Between the trimmed V and J ends, which lost 1 base and 1 base, there was a span of 4 bases. The CDR3 covers 13 residues. Looked up from germline, CDR1 is MDHEN and CDR2 is SYDVKM.

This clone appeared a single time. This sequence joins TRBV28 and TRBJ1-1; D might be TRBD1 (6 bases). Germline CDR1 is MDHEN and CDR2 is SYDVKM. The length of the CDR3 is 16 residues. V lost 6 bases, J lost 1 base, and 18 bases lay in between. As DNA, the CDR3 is TGTGCCAGCAGCCCCGAGGCAGGGACATCGAACACTGAAGCTTTCTTT. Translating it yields CASSPEAGTSNTEAFF.

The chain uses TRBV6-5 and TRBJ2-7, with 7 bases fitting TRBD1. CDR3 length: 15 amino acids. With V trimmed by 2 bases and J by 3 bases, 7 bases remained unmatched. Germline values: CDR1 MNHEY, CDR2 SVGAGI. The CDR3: CASSYGQVQYYEQYF. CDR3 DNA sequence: TGTGCCAGCAGTTACGGACAGGTACAGTACTACGAGCAGTACTTC.

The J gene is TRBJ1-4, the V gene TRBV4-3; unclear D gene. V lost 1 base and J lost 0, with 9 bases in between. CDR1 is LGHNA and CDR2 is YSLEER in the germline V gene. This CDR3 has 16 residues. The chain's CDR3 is CASSQAMSPTNEKLFF. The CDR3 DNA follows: TGCGCCAGCAGCCAAGCAATGAGTCCAACTAATGAAAAACTGTTTTTT.

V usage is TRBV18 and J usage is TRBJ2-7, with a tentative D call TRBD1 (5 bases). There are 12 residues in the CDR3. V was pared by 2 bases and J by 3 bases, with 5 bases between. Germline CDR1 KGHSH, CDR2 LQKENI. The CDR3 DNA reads TGTGCCAGCTCACCAGACAGCTACGAGCAGTACTTC. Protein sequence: CASSPDSYEQYF.

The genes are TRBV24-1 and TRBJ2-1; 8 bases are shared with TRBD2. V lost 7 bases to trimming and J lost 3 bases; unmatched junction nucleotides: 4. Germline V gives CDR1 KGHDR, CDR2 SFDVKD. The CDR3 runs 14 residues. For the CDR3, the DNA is TGTGCCACCAGCGGGAGGGGGGTCTACAATGAGCAGTTCTTC. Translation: CATSGRGVYNEQFF.

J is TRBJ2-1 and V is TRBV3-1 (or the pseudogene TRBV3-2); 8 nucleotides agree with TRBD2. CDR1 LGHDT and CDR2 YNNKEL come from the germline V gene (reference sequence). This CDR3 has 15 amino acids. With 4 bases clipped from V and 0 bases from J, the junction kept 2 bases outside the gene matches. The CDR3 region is CASSLGTSSYNEQFF. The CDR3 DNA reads TGTGCCAGCAGCCTCGGGACTAGCTCCTACAATGAGCAGTTCTTC.

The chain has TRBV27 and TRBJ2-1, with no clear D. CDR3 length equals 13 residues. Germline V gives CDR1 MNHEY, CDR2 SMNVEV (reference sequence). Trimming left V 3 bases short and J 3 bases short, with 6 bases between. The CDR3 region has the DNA TGTGCCAGCAGTTTCTTTGTCTACAATGAGCAGTTCTTC. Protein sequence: CASSFFVYNEQFF.

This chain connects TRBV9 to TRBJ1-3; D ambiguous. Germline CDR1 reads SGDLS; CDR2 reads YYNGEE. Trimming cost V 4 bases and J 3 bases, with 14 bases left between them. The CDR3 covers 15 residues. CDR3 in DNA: TGTGCCAGCAGCACTAGTCTTAACTTTGGAAACACCATATATTTT. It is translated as CASSTSLNFGNTIYF.

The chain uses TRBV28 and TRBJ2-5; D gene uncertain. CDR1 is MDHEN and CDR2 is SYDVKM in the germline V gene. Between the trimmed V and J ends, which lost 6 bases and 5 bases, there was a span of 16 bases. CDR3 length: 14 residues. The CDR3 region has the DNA TGTGCCAGCAGCCCCCAGCCTAGTGGTGAGACCCAGTACTTC. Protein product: CASSPQPSGETQYF.

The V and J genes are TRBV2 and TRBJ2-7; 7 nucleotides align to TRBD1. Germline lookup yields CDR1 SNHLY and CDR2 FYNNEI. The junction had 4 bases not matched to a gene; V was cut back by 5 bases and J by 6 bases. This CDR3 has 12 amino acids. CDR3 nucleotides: TGTGCCAGCAGTTACAGACAGGGCGAGCAGTACTTC. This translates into CASSYRQGEQYF. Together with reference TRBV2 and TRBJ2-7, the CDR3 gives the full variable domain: EPEVTQTPSHQVTQMGQEVILRCVPISNHLYFYWYRQILGQKVEFLVSFYNNEISEKSEIFDDQFSVERPDGSNFTLKIRSTKLEDSAMYFCASSYRQGEQYFGPGTRLTVT.

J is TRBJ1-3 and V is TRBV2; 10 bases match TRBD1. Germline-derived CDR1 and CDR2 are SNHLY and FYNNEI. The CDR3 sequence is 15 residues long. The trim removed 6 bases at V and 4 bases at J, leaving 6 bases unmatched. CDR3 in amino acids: CASSEDRGEGNTIYF. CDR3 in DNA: TGTGCCAGCAGCGAGGACAGGGGGGAAGGAAACACCATATATTTT.

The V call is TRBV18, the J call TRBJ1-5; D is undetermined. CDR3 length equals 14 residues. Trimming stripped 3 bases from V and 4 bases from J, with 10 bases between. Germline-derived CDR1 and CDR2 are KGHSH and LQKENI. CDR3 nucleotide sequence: TGTGCCAGCTCACCCGCCGCAGGAAATCAGCCCCAGCATTTT. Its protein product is CASSPAAGNQPQHF.

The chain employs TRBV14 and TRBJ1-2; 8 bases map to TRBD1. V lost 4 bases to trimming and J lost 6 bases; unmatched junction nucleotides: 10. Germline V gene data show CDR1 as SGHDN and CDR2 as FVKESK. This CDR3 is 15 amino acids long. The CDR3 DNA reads TGTGCCAGCAGCCCGAGAAGCGGACAGGGCCATGGCTACACCTTC. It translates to CASSPRSGQGHGYTF.

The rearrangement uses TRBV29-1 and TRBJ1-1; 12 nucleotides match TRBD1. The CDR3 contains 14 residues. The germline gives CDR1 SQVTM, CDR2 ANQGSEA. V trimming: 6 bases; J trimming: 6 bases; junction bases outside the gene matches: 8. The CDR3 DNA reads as TGCAGCGTGGGACAGGGGGCGGCTAAAGCTGAAGCTTTCTTT. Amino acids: CSVGQGAAKAEAFF.

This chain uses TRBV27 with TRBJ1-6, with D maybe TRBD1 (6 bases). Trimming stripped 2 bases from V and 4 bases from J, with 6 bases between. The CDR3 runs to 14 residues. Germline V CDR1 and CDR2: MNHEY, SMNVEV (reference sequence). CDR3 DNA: TGTGCCAGCAGTTTACAGGGGTATAATTCACCCCTCCACTTT. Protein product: CASSLQGYNSPLHF.

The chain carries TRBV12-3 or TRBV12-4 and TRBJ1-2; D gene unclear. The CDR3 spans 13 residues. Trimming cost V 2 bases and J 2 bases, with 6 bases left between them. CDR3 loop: CASSLYPNYGYTF. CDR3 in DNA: TGTGCCAGCAGTTTATATCCGAACTATGGCTACACCTTC.

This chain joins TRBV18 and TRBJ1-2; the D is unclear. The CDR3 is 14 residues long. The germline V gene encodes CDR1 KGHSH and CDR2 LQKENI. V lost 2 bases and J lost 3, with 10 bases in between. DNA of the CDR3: TGTGCCAGCTCACCAAGCGGGAGTGACTATGGCTACACCTTC. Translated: CASSPSGSDYGYTF.

CDR3 nucleotide sequence: TGTGCCAGCAGTTCCTCTACAGAGACCCAGTACTTC. It encodes CASSSSTETQYF. This chain uses TRBV28 with TRBJ2-5; D not resolved. The ends were cut back, 4 bases at V and 4 bases at J, with 7 bases in the middle. CDR3 length equals 12 residues. Germline lookup yields CDR1 MDHEN and CDR2 SYDVKM.

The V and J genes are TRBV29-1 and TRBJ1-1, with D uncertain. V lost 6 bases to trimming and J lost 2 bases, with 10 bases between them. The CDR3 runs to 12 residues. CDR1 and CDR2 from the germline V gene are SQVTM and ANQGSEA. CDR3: CSVRDINTEAFF. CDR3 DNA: TGCAGCGTCCGGGATATTAACACTGAAGCTTTCTTT. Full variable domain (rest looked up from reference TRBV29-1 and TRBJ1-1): SAVISQKPSRDICQRGTSLTIQCQVDSQVTMMFWYRQQPGQSLTLIATANQGSEATYESGFVIDKFPISRPNLTFSTLTVSNMSPEDSSIYLCSVRDINTEAFFGQGTRLTVV.

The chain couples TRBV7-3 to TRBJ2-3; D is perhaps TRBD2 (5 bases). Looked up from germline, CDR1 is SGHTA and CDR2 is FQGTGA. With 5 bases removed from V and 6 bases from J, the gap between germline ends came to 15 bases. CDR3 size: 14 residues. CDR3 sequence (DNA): TGTGCCAGCAGCGTCGGACTCCTCGGGGATACGCAGTATTTT. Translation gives CASSVGLLGDTQYF.

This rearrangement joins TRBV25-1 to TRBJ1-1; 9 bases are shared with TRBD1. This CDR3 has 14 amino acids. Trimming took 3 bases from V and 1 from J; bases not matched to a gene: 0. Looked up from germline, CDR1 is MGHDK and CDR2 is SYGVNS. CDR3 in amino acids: CASSEDRGNTEAFF. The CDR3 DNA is TGTGCCAGCAGTGAGGACAGGGGGAACACTGAAGCTTTCTTT.

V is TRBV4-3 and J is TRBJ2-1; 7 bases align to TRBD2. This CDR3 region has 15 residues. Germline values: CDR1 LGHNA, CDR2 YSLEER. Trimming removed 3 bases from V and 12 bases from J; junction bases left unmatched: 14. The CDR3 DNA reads TGCGCCAGCAGCCACCAAAGGCGCGTTAGGGAGGGGCAGTTCTTC. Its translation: CASSHQRRVREGQFF.

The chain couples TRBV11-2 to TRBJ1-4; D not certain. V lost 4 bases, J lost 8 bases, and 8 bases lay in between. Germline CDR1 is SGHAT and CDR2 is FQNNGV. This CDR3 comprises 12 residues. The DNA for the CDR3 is TGTGCCAGCAGCTCCTCGGTAGAAAAACTGTTTTTT. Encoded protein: CASSSSVEKLFF.